The sequence of this TCR beta chain was determined in a study of T cells expressing NK-cell markers. The wider study: In sorted CD3+CD56+NKG2C+, CD3+CD56+NKG2C- and CD3+CD56-NKG2C+ T cells, TCR beta repertoires were obtained.

Reanalyzing the 5' RACE reads, TCRdb keeps one entry per CDR3 protein, without DNA. The sample's table shows about 390,000 distinct CDR3 sequences. Per the germline V gene, CDR1 is SGHAT and CDR2 is FQNNGV. The CDR3 totals 15 residues. As concerns this clonotype: The antigen remains undetermined.

Study-wide findings and caveats: Each of about 6 donors carried dominant NKG2C+ clonotypes accounting for about 1.0-7.0% of CD8+ T cells.

Source material: blood T cells: a sorted CD56 or NKG2C T cell subset, CD4+ or CD8+ T cells, or bulk PBMC T cells (not recorded which). J is TRBJ2-3 and V is TRBV11-2; the D call of TRBD1 rests on TCRdb alone, since no DNA is present to check it. The origin of this receptor is a woman aged 50 to 60 in good health. CDR3 sequence: CASSLVQGITDTQYF.